This TCR beta chain was found in a study of blood T cell repertoires in COVID-19. In the study overall: Samples came from the United States, Italy and Spain, spanning acute and convalescent COVID-19. T cells, B-cell-depleted T cells, or PBMCs provided the cDNA or gDNA that served as material.

Original methodology: Amplification from reference gene primers served as the basis for estimated nucleated cell counts. Only in-frame clones appear in the TCRdb table, and some are missing; sequencing was by immunoSEQ multiplex PCR. V and J calls and clone size are those listed in that table; D and trimming were worked out from the DNA. Of about 140,000 clones detected, around 81% appear once; the ten largest clones hold around 8.8%. The CDR3 consists of 17 residues. V was cut by 2 bases and J by 2 bases, with 18 bases left in between. Germline V gene lookup returns CDR1 KGHSH and CDR2 LQKENI. Material: peripheral blood. This sequence joins TRBV18 and TRBJ1-1; a weak D match, TRBD1 (6 bases). The TCR was taken from a human donor in a cohort sampled during active COVID-19. The CDR3 region is CASSPKVETGSNTEAFF. The CDR3 bases are TGTGCCAGCTCACCAAAGGTGGAAACAGGGTCAAACACTGAAGCTTTCTTT.